The entry below describes one T cell receptor beta chain. Using immunoSEQ multiplex PCR, the repertoire was profiled, and TCRdb retains in-frame clones only, with some absent. This sample yields roughly 250,000 clones, of which approximately 90% are seen a single time; 2% to 2.5% belongs to the top ten. This entry belongs to a study of blood T cell repertoires in COVID-19. In the study overall: Some COVID-19 samples were acute and others convalescent; all came from the United States, Italy and Spain.

CDR3 length equals 18 residues. Germline loops: CDR1 SGHRS, CDR2 YFSETQ. With 0 bases removed from V and 10 bases from J, the gap between germline ends came to 28 bases. What was sequenced was peripheral blood. This receptor was taken from a woman aged 40 to 49 who had recovered from COVID-19. The chain uses TRBV5-1 and TRBJ1-1; D is perhaps TRBD1 (5 bases). Here the CDR3 reads CASSLDFGAGPRSGGAFF. The CDR3, as DNA: TGCGCCAGCAGCTTGGATTTTGGTGCAGGCCCTCGTTCGGGGGGAGCTTTCTTT.